A selection of T cell receptor beta chains follows, all from one sample in a study of cytomegalovirus exposure and HLA in healthy donors. The protocol was immunoSEQ multiplex PCR, while the TCRdb copy is restricted to in-frame clones and leaves out a portion. The table lists 120,000 to 150,000 clones, 60% to 85% of them singletons, with more than 10% in the top ten. Sequenced material: PBMCs. These receptors originate from a man aged 40-49 years in good health and CMV-seropositive. Both conserved end residues are trimmed from each CDR3. Fields, in order: J gene, V gene, clone size, CDR3 protein. Clone size appears in some rows only: once, few, many, or a class for an expanded clone.

>TRBJ2-2|TRBV23-1|NA
ASSQSEAGGYPRVSGELF
>TRBJ2-7|TRBV28|NA
ASSSPGTGGYEQY
>TRBJ1-6|TRBV19|once
ASSDRRNSPLH
>TRBJ2-7|TRBV7-2|NA
ASSPWDYYEQY
>TRBJ1-2|TRBV20-1|NA
SARDMFGYT
>TRBJ1-4|TRBV7-9|NA
ASSLTGGGEKLF
>TRBJ1-1|TRBV6-5|few
ASSTRQGYEAF
>TRBJ1-1|TRBV10-3|NA
ATQEIAMNTEAF
>TRBJ1-2|TRBV9|NA
ASSPSTGDYGYT
>TRBJ2-7|TRBV7-6|few
ASSSDRYEQY
>TRBJ2-3|TRBV7-9|few
ASRSGPELTDTQY
>TRBJ2-7|TRBV5-1|NA
ASSSWTSGAYEQY
>TRBJ2-1|TRBV14|NA
ASSQAMVQF
>TRBJ2-5|TRBV19|NA
ASSKGGAGKETQY
>TRBJ1-1|TRBV6-1|NA
AVRSMWAEEAF
>TRBJ2-3|TRBV11-2|NA
ASSLEAPDTQY
>TRBJ1-1|TRBV10-3|few
AISEGGEAF
>TRBJ1-1|TRBV28|NA
ASSPGTGGLARAF
>TRBJ1-5|TRBV28|NA
ASSEGQGSGNQPQH
>TRBJ2-5|TRBV5-6|NA
ASSFAREETQY
>TRBJ2-5|TRBV5-4|few
ASRAAGGGETQY
>TRBJ1-5|TRBV6-1|NA
ASSTTGIQPQH